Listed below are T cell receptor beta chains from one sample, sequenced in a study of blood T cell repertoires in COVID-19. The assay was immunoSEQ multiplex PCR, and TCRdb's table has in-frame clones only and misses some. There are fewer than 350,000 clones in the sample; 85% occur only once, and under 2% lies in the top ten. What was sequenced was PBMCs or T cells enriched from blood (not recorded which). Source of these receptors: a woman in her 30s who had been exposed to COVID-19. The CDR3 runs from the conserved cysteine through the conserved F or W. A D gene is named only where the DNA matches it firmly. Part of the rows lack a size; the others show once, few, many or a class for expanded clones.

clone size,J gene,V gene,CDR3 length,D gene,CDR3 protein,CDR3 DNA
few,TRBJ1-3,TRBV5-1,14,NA,CASSLRSSGNTIYF,TGCGCCAGCAGCTTGAGGAGCTCTGGAAACACCATATATTTT
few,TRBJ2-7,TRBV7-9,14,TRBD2,CASTRTSGRVEQYF,TGTGCCAGCACACGGACTAGCGGGAGGGTTGAGCAGTACTTC
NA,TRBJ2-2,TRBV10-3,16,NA,CAISDSLQGITGELFF,TGTGCCATCAGTGACTCCCTCCAGGGTATTACCGGGGAGCTGTTTTTT
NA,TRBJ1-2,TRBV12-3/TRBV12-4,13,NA,CASSLPVGYGYTF,TGTGCCAGCAGTTTACCGGTTGGCTATGGCTACACCTTC
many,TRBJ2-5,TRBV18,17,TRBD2,CASSPAPLAGVKETQYF,TGTGCCAGCTCACCCGCGCCGCTAGCGGGAGTAAAAGAGACCCAGTACTTC
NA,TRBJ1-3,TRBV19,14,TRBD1,CASRDRGLGNTIYF,TGTGCCAGTCGGGACAGGGGGCTCGGAAACACCATATATTTT
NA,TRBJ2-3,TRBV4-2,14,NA,CASSQTGGADTQYF,TGTGCCAGCAGCCAAACGGGGGGCGCAGATACGCAGTATTTT
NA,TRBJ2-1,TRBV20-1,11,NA,CSARPQLVQFF,TGCAGTGCTAGACCCCAACTAGTTCAGTTCTTC
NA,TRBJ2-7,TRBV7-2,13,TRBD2,CASTGRVLYEQYF,TGTGCCAGCACCGGGAGGGTACTCTACGAGCAGTACTTC
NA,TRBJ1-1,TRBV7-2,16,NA,CASSFMSSIGNTEAFF,TGTGCCAGCAGCTTCATGAGTTCGATCGGGAACACTGAAGCTTTCTTT
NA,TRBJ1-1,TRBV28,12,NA,CASSPRGTEAFF,TGTGCCAGCAGCCCCCGGGGCACTGAAGCTTTCTTT
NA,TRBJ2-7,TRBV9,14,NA,CASSVDRRGYEQYF,TGTGCCAGCAGCGTAGACCGGAGGGGATACGAGCAGTACTTC
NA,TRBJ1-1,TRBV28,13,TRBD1,CASSLQGETEAFF,TGTGCCAGCAGCCTTCAGGGGGAAACTGAAGCTTTCTTT
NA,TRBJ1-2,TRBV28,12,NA,CASSAKGEGYTF,TGTGCCAGCAGTGCAAAGGGGGAGGGCTACACCTTC
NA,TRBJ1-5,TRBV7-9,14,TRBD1,CASSQRQGMQPQHF,TGTGCCAGCAGCCAGCGACAGGGAATGCAGCCCCAGCATTTT
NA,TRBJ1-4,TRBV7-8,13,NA,CASSLEGDEKLFF,TGTGCCAGCAGCTTAGAGGGGGATGAAAAACTGTTTTTT
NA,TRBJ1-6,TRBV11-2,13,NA,CASSPGGQSPLHF,TGTGCCAGCAGCCCCGGGGGGCAGTCACCCCTCCACTTT